This T cell receptor (beta chain) was identified in a study of graft-versus-host responses after intestinal transplantation. Study context: Induction with anti-thymocyte globulin, then tacrolimus and steroids for three to four years, was given to all recipients.

The method was immunoSEQ multiplex PCR; TCRdb's version includes in-frame clones alone and lacks a portion of them. Seen here are about 50,000 clones, about 90% observed once, and the top ten hold 2% to 2.5%. This CDR3 is built from 16 residues. Looked up from germline, CDR1 is GTSNPN and CDR2 is SVGIG (reference sequence). Germline trimming cut 0 bases from V and 1 base from J; bases unmatched to any gene: 3. Concerning this clone: The antigen is not known.

The rearrangement links TRBV30 to TRBJ2-2, with 9 positions matching TRBD2. This clonotype was sampled from a human donor who was the organ donor for an intestinal transplant. The sample consisted of unstimulated CD4+ T cells sorted from spleen or lymph node cells, taken before transplant. Written as DNA, the CDR3 is TGTGCCTGGAGTGTACCAGCGGGAGGGAACACCGGGGAGCTGTTTTTT. Its translation: CAWSVPAGGNTGELFF.